Sequencing of this TCR beta chain was carried out in a study of blood T cells in healthy people across ages. With regard to this clonotype: Antigen unknown. A read error may account for a junction end that differs from germline.

For the second PCR, which ran for roughly 6 to 12 cycles, a sample-barcoded 5' primer and a J-beta primer mix were used. Each cDNA molecule was tagged by a template-switch adaptor with 12 random nucleotides. TCRdb passed the 5' RACE reads through MiXCR, listing each CDR3 protein once. The sample holds 1.5 million or so distinct CDR3 sequences, approximately 43% seen once. Germline CDR1 is SGHAT and CDR2 is FQNNGV. The CDR3 runs to 15 residues. Study observations and caveats: It was not possible, with unsorted PBMCs, to conclusively compare naive and antigen-experienced cells. TCR beta diversity, measured per million T cells, fell in a roughly linear way with age.

This chain links TRBV11-2 with TRBJ1-2, with a weak D call TRBD1 (5 bases). The sequence was collected from a woman under 30 in good health. The sample taken for sequencing was blood. CDR3 amino acids: CASSPGPNLGYGHTF. CDR3 in DNA: TGTGCCAGCAGCCCAGGGCCTAACTTGGGATATGGCCACACCTTC.